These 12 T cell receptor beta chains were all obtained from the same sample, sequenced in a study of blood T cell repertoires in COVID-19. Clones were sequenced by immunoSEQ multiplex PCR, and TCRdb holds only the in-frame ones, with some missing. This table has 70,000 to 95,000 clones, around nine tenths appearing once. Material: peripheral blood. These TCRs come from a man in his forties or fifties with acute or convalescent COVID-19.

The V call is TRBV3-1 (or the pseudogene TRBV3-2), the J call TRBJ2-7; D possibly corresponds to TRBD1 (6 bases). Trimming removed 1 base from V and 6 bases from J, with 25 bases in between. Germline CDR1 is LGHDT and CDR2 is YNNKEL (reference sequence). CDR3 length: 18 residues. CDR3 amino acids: CASSQGWGHFRRSGEQYV. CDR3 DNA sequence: TGTGCCAGCAGCCAAGGGTGGGGACATTTCCGTAGATCAGGCGAGCAGTACGTC.

The CDR3 is CATMGQGGTGELFF. DNA for the CDR3: TGTGCCACCATGGGACAGGGAGGGACCGGGGAGCTGTTTTTT. The rearrangement links TRBV25-1 to TRBJ2-2; TRBD1 agrees at 9 bases. This CDR3 has 14 residues. The V segment lost 10 bases and the J segment 5 bases; nucleotides outside the gene matches: 8. Germline V gene sequence: CDR1 MGHDK, CDR2 SYGVNS. The full variable domain, its missing parts supplied by reference TRBV25-1 and TRBJ2-2, is EADIYQTPRYLVIGTGKKITLECSQTMGHDKMYWYQQDPGMELHLIHYSYGVNSTEKGDLSSESTVSRIRTEHFPLTLESARPSHTSQYLCATMGQGGTGELFFGEGSRLTVL.

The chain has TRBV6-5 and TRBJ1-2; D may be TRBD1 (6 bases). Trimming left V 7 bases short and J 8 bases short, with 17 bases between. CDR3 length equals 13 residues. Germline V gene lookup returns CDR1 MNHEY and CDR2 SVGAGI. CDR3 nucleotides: TGTGCCAGCACCGCCCGGCAGGGGCGAGGCTACACCTTC. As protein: CASTARQGRGYTF.

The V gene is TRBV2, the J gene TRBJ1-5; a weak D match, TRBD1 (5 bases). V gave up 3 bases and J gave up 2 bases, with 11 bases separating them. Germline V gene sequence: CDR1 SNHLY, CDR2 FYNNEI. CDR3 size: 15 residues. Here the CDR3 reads CASSERPGGNQPQHF. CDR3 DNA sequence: TGTGCCAGCAGTGAGAGACCGGGGGGCAATCAGCCCCAGCATTTT. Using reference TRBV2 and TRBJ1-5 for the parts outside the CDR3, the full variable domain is EPEVTQTPSHQVTQMGQEVILRCVPISNHLYFYWYRQILGQKVEFLVSFYNNEISEKSEIFDDQFSVERPDGSNFTLKIRSTKLEDSAMYFCASSERPGGNQPQHFGDGTRLSIL.

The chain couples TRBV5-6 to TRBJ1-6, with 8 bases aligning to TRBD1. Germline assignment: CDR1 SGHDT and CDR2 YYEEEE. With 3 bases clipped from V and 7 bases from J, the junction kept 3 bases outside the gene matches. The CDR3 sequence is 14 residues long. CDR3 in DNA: TGTGCCAGCAGCTATGACAGGGGAAATTCACCCCTCCACTTT. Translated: CASSYDRGNSPLHF.

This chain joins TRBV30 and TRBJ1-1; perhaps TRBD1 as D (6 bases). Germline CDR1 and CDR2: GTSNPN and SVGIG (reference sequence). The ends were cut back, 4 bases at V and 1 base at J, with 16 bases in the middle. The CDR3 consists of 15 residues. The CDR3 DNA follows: TGTGCCTGGATTACAGGGAGGGTAAGGAACACTGAAGCTTTCTTT. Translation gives CAWITGRVRNTEAFF.

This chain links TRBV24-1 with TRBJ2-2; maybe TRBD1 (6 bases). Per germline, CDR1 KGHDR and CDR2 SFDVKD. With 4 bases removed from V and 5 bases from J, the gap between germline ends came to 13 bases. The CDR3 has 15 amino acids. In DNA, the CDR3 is TGTGCCACCAGTGACACAGGGTCGGCGACCGGGGAGCTGTTTTTT. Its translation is CATSDTGSATGELFF.

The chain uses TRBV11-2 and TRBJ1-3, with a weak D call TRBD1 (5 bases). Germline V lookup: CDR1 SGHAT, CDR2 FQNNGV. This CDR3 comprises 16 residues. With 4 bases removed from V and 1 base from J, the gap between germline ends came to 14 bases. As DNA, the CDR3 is TGTGCCAGCAGCTCACCCTTCGGGGGGTCTGGAAACACCATATATTTT. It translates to CASSSPFGGSGNTIYF.

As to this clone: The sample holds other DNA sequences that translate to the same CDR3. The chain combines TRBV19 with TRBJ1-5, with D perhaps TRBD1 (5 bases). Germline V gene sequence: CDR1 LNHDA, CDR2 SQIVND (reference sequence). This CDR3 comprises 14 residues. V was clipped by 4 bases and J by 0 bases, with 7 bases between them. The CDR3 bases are TGTGCCAGTAGTACGACAGATAGCAATCAGCCCCAGCATTTT. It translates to CASSTTDSNQPQHF.

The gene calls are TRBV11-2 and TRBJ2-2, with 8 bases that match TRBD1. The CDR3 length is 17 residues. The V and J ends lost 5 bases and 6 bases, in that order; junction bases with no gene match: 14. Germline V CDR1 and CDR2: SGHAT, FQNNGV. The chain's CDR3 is CASSPKLGQGASGELFF. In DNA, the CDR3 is TGTGCCAGCAGCCCTAAACTGGGGCAGGGGGCATCCGGGGAGCTGTTTTTT.

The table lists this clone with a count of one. CDR3 nucleotide sequence: TGTGCCAGCAGTCAACGGGAGCCGAACACCGGGGAGCTGTTTTTT. As protein: CASSQREPNTGELFF. The chain carries TRBV27 and TRBJ2-2, with D maybe TRBD2 (6 bases). CDR3 length: 15 residues. The germline V gene has CDR1 MNHEY and CDR2 SMNVEV (reference sequence). Trimming removed 5 bases at V and 0 bases at J, with 10 bases between.

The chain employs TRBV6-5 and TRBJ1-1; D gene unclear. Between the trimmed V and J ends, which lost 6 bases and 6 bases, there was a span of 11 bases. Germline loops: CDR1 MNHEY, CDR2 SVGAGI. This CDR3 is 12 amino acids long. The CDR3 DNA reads TGTGCCAGCAGAAACCAGGTGTCTGAAGCTTTCTTT. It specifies CASRNQVSEAFF.